Each of the 25 T cell receptor beta chains below was sequenced from the same sample in a study of identical twins. MiXCR was run by TCRdb on the 5' RACE reads, yielding one entry per CDR3 protein. This sample has about 890,000 distinct CDR3 sequences; 9% to 15% occur once, and the top ten carry around 1.6%. These data were likewise used in another study, on yellow fever vaccine responses in identical twins.

The sample comprised PBMCs. These TCRs come from a woman between 18 and 30 years old in good health.

This clonotype has just a few counts. V gene TRBV6-1 combines with J gene TRBJ1-5; no definite D call. Trimming stripped 4 bases from V and 4 bases from J, with 8 bases between. Germline values: CDR1 MNHNS, CDR2 SASEGT. This CDR3 has 13 residues. The chain's CDR3 is CASSVQRNQPQHF. For the CDR3, the DNA is TGTGCCAGCAGTGTCCAGAGAAATCAGCCCCAGCATTTT.

The V and J genes are TRBV12-3 or TRBV12-4 and TRBJ2-7; a possible D gene is TRBD1 (5 bases). The CDR3 is 11 residues long. V was pared by 5 bases and J by 13 bases, with 15 bases between. This chain's CDR3 is CASSPQGIQYF. As DNA, the CDR3 is TGTGCCAGCAGTCCTCAGGGAATCCAATACTTC.

The V and J genes are TRBV28 and TRBJ2-5, with 10 bases aligning to TRBD2. The V gene end was trimmed by 4 bases and the J gene end by 4 bases; junction bases not matched to a gene: 6. The CDR3 sequence is 15 residues long. CDR1 and CDR2 (germline): MDHEN, SYDVKM. This CDR3 reads CASSSRLAGVETQYF. The CDR3 DNA follows: TGTGCCAGCAGTTCCAGGCTAGCGGGAGTAGAGACCCAGTACTTC. Full variable domain (outside the CDR3, taken from reference TRBV28 and TRBJ2-5): DVKVTQSSRYLVKRTGEKVFLECVQDMDHENMFWYRQDPGLGLRLIYFSYDVKMKEKGDIPEGYSVSREKKERFSLILESASTNQTSMYLCASSSRLAGVETQYFGPGTRLLVL.

The chain is built from TRBV28 and TRBJ2-7; TRBD1 is a possible D gene (5 bases). With 3 bases removed from V and 2 bases from J, the gap between germline ends came to 14 bases. This CDR3 comprises 15 residues. The germline gives CDR1 MDHEN, CDR2 SYDVKM. CDR3 DNA: TGTGCCAGCAGTTTGTTCGAGTCAGGGACCTACGAGCAGTACTTC. Its translation: CASSLFESGTYEQYF.

The V and J genes are TRBV12-3 or TRBV12-4 and TRBJ1-1; 7 bases fit TRBD1. The CDR3 covers 14 residues. V was pared by 6 bases and J by 6 bases, with 10 bases of the junction left unmatched. For the CDR3, the DNA is TGTGCCAGCAGCACCGACAGGGTTAGGGCTGAAGCTTTCTTT. Translating it yields CASSTDRVRAEAFF.

This clonotype was picked up many times. For the CDR3, the DNA is TGTGCCAGCAGTTTGACAGGGGGAAATCAGCCCCAGCATTTT. Translated, it gives CASSLTGGNQPQHF. The J gene is TRBJ1-5, the V gene TRBV12-3 or TRBV12-4; 9 nucleotides agree with TRBD1. The CDR3 covers 14 residues. Trimming cost V 3 bases and J 4 bases; bases outside gene matches: 1.

The chain combines TRBV4-1 with TRBJ1-1, with 7 bases aligning to TRBD1. The ends lost 10 bases at V and 5 bases at J; junction bases unmatched: 13. The CDR3 runs 14 residues. CDR1 and CDR2 from the germline V gene are MGHRA and YSYEKL. CDR3 coding DNA: TGCGCCACCCGCCGGAGGGGGCGTATAACTGAAGCTTTCTTT. Translating gives CATRRRGRITEAFF.

There are a few counts of this clonotype. The genes are TRBV10-3 and TRBJ2-7; D is undetermined. This CDR3 spans 13 amino acids. Germline values: CDR1 ENHRY, CDR2 SYGVKD. V was pared by 4 bases and J by 0 bases, with 7 bases between. The CDR3 is CAISGRTSYEQYF. DNA of the CDR3: TGTGCCATCAGTGGGCGTACCTCCTACGAGCAGTACTTC.

This clonotype appeared many times. The J gene is TRBJ2-6, the V gene TRBV29-1; no reliable D call. Germline lookup yields CDR1 SQVTM and CDR2 ANQGSEA. Trimming removed 6 bases from V and 0 bases from J, with 18 bases in between. The CDR3 runs 17 residues. The DNA of the CDR3 is TGCAGCGTGGGTGATCCAGAATCCAGCTCTGGGGCCAACGTCCTGACTTTC. This translates into CSVGDPESSSGANVLTF.

J is TRBJ2-7 and V is TRBV12-3 or TRBV12-4; 11 bases match TRBD2. The ends lost 6 bases at V and 2 bases at J; junction bases unmatched: 3. The CDR3 is 14 residues long. CDR3 loop: CASRVSGRAYEQYF. The DNA of the CDR3 is TGTGCCAGCAGAGTTAGCGGGAGGGCCTACGAGCAGTACTTC.

The chain joins TRBV20-1 to TRBJ2-1, with 9 nucleotides matching TRBD2. The V and J ends lost 2 bases and 9 bases, in that order; junction bases with no gene match: 20. The CDR3 consists of 18 residues. Germline V gene sequence: CDR1 DFQATT, CDR2 SNEGSKA (reference sequence). CDR3 in amino acids: CSARPAPGASGKYLEQFF. The CDR3 nucleotides are TGCAGTGCTAGACCCGCCCCGGGGGCTAGCGGGAAATATCTTGAGCAGTTCTTC.

The CDR3 loop reads CASSYSHPGLAAGPSYEQYF. CDR3 nucleotides: TGTGCCAGCAGTTACTCTCACCCGGGACTAGCGGCCGGTCCCTCTTACGAGCAGTACTTC. The chain uses TRBV6-2 or TRBV6-3 and TRBJ2-7, with 11 bases aligning to TRBD2. J lost 4 bases, V lost 0 bases, and 17 bases had no gene match. Per the germline V gene, CDR1 is MNHEY and CDR2 is SVGEGT. The CDR3 sequence is 20 residues long.

The chain joins TRBV5-1 to TRBJ2-3; D might be TRBD1 (6 bases). Trimming shortened V by 0 bases and J by 5 bases, and 13 bases separated the two germline ends. The CDR3 length is 15 residues. CDR1 is SGHRS and CDR2 is YFSETQ in the germline V gene. The CDR3 is CASSLGQGNGDTQYF. DNA of the CDR3: TGCGCCAGCAGCTTGGGCCAGGGGAATGGAGATACGCAGTATTTT. The full variable domain, its missing parts supplied by reference TRBV5-1 and TRBJ2-3, is KAGVTQTPRYLIKTRGQQVTLSCSPISGHRSVSWYQQTPGQGLQFLFEYFSETQRNKGNFPGRFSGRQFSNSRSEMNVSTLELGDSALYLCASSLGQGNGDTQYFGPGTRLTVL.

This clonotype was picked up a small number of times. Written as DNA, the CDR3 is TGCAGCGTTGCCGGACAGACAGCTAACTATGGCTACACCTTC. Translating gives CSVAGQTANYGYTF. The chain carries TRBV29-1 and TRBJ1-2; D may be TRBD1 (6 bases). Germline V gene sequence: CDR1 SQVTM, CDR2 ANQGSEA. This CDR3 contains 14 residues. The V end was cut by 4 bases, the J end by 0 bases, with 12 bases between.

The V and J genes are TRBV19 and TRBJ2-2; 10 bases agree with TRBD2. Germline-derived CDR1 and CDR2 are LNHDA and SQIVND (reference sequence). The V and J ends lost 5 bases and 5 bases, in that order; junction bases with no gene match: 2. The CDR3 covers 14 residues. In DNA form, the CDR3 reads TGTGCCAGTAGTCAGACTAGCGGGACCGGGGAGCTGTTTTTT. Amino acids: CASSQTSGTGELFF.

This chain uses TRBV11-2 with TRBJ2-2; 7 nucleotides agree with TRBD2. The CDR3 is made up of 15 amino acids. V shed 1 base and J 4 bases; nucleotides not matched to a gene: 3. The germline V gene encodes CDR1 SGHAT and CDR2 FQNNGV. The CDR3 DNA reads TGTGCCAGCAGCTTAGGGTCGGGGGGCACCGGGGAGCTGTTTTTT. Protein sequence: CASSLGSGGTGELFF. The full variable domain, completed using reference TRBV11-2 and TRBJ2-2, is EAGVAQSPRYKIIEKRQSVAFWCNPISGHATLYWYQQILGQGPKLLIQFQNNGVVDDSQLPKDRFSAERLKGVDSTLKIQPAKLEDSAVYLCASSLGSGGTGELFFGEGSRLTVL.

This chain connects TRBV14 to TRBJ2-7; D ambiguous. The germline V gene has CDR1 SGHDN and CDR2 FVKESK. This CDR3 comprises 12 residues. V lost 6 bases and J 4 bases, leaving 10 bases between the germline ends. The CDR3 is CASRTPGYEQYF. The CDR3, as DNA: TGTGCCAGCAGAACACCAGGTTACGAGCAGTACTTC.

This clonotype has at least ten counts. The CDR3 nucleotides read TGTGCCAGCAGCACGGGACAGGTTTTCACCTACGAGCAGTACTTC. This translates into CASSTGQVFTYEQYF. This chain connects TRBV7-2 to TRBJ2-7; 8 nucleotides align to TRBD1. The CDR3 has 15 residues. Trimming at V came to 5 bases and at J to 2 bases, leaving 8 bases not matched to a gene. CDR1 is SGHTA, CDR2 FQGNSA, per germline.

V and J are TRBV6-5 and TRBJ2-4; TRBD2 aligns across 13 bases. The germline gives CDR1 MNHEY, CDR2 SVGAGI. The CDR3 loop spans 18 amino acids. Trimming at V came to 4 bases and at J to 8 bases, leaving 14 bases not matched to a gene. The CDR3 is CASSFRTSGSSIRDIQYF. DNA for the CDR3: TGTGCCAGCAGTTTTAGGACTAGCGGGAGCTCGATAAGGGACATTCAGTACTTC.

This clonotype was seen many times. One junction end disagrees with the germline gene, perhaps due to a read error. The rearrangement joins TRBV12-3 or TRBV12-4 to TRBJ1-5; TRBD1 is a possible D gene (5 bases). This CDR3 has 11 amino acids. The CDR3 bases are TGTGCCAGCAGCTTAGGGGAGGCCCAGCATTTT. Protein: CASSLGEAQHF.

The rearrangement joins TRBV29-1 to TRBJ2-3, with 8 bases identical to TRBD2. Germline values: CDR1 SQVTM, CDR2 ANQGSEA. Trimming cost V 6 bases and J 0 bases; bases outside gene matches: 8. The CDR3 is made up of 15 amino acids. This chain's CDR3 is CSVDKREGSTDTQYF. For the CDR3, the DNA is TGCAGCGTCGATAAACGGGAGGGAAGCACAGATACGCAGTATTTT.

This clonotype has only a few counts. The chain has TRBV28 and TRBJ2-6, with 11 bases aligning to TRBD1. The CDR3 has 20 residues. The V segment lost 3 bases and the J segment 2 bases; nucleotides outside the gene matches: 12. Germline V gene lookup returns CDR1 MDHEN and CDR2 SYDVKM. CDR3 nucleotides: TGTGCCAGCAGTTTCTGGGGGACAGGGGGGGTGATTCCTGGGGCCAACGTCCTGACTTTC. The encoded protein is CASSFWGTGGVIPGANVLTF. The entire variable domain, with the rest obtained from reference TRBV28 and TRBJ2-6, is as follows: DVKVTQSSRYLVKRTGEKVFLECVQDMDHENMFWYRQDPGLGLRLIYFSYDVKMKEKGDIPEGYSVSREKKERFSLILESASTNQTSMYLCASSFWGTGGVIPGANVLTFGAGSRLTVL.

This clonotype was observed a handful of times. The chain couples TRBV14 to TRBJ1-4; D remains unclear. Germline CDR1 SGHDN, CDR2 FVKESK. The CDR3 sequence is 13 residues long. The V end lost 2 bases, the J end lost 5 bases, and 6 bases lay between the germline ends. The CDR3 reads CASSQLRNEKLFF. The CDR3 bases are TGTGCCAGCAGCCAATTGAGGAATGAAAAACTGTTTTTT.

This clonotype was recorded a few times. The CDR3 region is CASSQGSSWVGLGTEAFF. DNA for the CDR3: TGCGCCAGCAGCCAAGGCTCAAGTTGGGTAGGGTTGGGCACTGAAGCTTTCTTT. The chain is built from TRBV4-1 and TRBJ1-1, with D uncertain. The V gene lost 1 base and the J gene lost 4 bases, with 22 bases spanning the gap. Germline CDR1 MGHRA, CDR2 YSYEKL. This CDR3 spans 18 amino acids.

There are a few counts of this clonotype. The gene calls are TRBV7-2 and TRBJ2-1; D gene uncertain. The CDR3 is 12 amino acids. The V gene's germline CDR1 is SGHTA and CDR2 FQGNSA. Trimming pared 1 base from V and 8 bases from J, leaving 6 bases between. The CDR3 nucleotides read TGTGCCAGCAGCTTAGGTATCTATGAGCAGTTCTTC. Its translation: CASSLGIYEQFF.